The source of this TCR beta chain is a study of CD8 T cells in Susac syndrome. For the study at large: Patients with Susac syndrome were therapy-naive, on corticosteroids, or on intravenous immunoglobulin alone at the time that blood was drawn.

Between the trimmed V and J ends, which lost 1 base and 4 bases, there was a span of 20 bases. Germline values: CDR1 SGHDT, CDR2 YYEEEE. The CDR3 is made up of 17 amino acids. RNA was extracted with the RNeasy kit, and a quantity of about 0.45 to 1 ug was reverse transcribed using random hexamers. TCRdb re-called the immunoSEQ multiplex PCR reads through MiXCR, storing one row per CDR3 protein. The sample consists of approximately 180,000 distinct CDR3 sequences, around nine tenths of them appearing once. In blood CD8+ and CD4+ T cells, TCR beta underwent sequencing. Material for sequencing was CD4+ T cells from PBMCs. This clonotype was obtained from a human donor with Susac syndrome. This chain connects TRBV5-6 to TRBJ1-1, with D maybe TRBD1 (6 bases). As DNA, the CDR3 is TGTGCCAGCAGCTTGTTGTCGGACAGAGCCAAGGGCACTGAAGCTTTCTTT. Residues: CASSLLSDRAKGTEAFF.